These T cell receptor beta chains were read from a single sample in a study of cytomegalovirus exposure and HLA in healthy donors. Profiling relied on immunoSEQ multiplex PCR, and the TCRdb table lists in-frame clones only, not all of them. The table has under 95,000 clones, approximately 90% seen once; the top ten hold 2.1%. The material sequenced was PBMCs. Receptor source: a man aged 25 to 40 in good health and CMV-seronegative. The CDR3 runs from the conserved cysteine through the conserved F or W. D genes are given only for firm matches. Part of the rows lack a size; the others show once, few, many or a class for expanded clones.

abundance	v_gene	d_gene	j_gene	CDR3aa	CDR3nt
.	TRBV5-1	.	TRBJ1-5	CASSLSTEQPQHF	TGCGCCAGCAGCTTGAGCACAGAGCAGCCCCAGCATTTT
.	TRBV9	TRBD1	TRBJ1-1	CASSQTPDRQGSEAFF	TGTGCCAGCAGCCAAACACCAGACAGACAGGGGAGTGAAGCTTTCTTT
.	TRBV30	.	TRBJ1-5	CAWGSLSERGQPQHF	TGTGCCTGGGGTAGTCTATCAGAGAGAGGTCAGCCCCAGCATTTT
.	TRBV28	.	TRBJ2-7	CASRDSLIYEQYF	TGTGCCAGCAGGGACAGCCTAATCTACGAGCAGTACTTC
.	TRBV27	.	TRBJ1-2	CASSPRGTLYGYTF	TGTGCCAGCAGTCCAAGGGGGACCTTATATGGCTACACCTTC
once	TRBV19	.	TRBJ1-1	CASSIAGGKRWTEAFF	TGTGCCAGTAGTATTGCTGGGGGCAAGCGATGGACTGAAGCTTTCTTT
many	TRBV6-6	.	TRBJ1-4	CASRATETGKLFF	TGTGCCAGCAGAGCGACAGAAACCGGAAAACTGTTTTTT
.	TRBV18	TRBD1	TRBJ2-3	CASSPPQTGRLDTQYF	TGTGCCAGCTCACCCCCTCAGACAGGGCGGTTGGATACGCAGTATTTT
.	TRBV30	.	TRBJ1-5	CAWSLGQNQPQHF	TGTGCCTGGAGTCTCGGACAGAATCAGCCCCAGCATTTT
.	TRBV7-9	TRBD2	TRBJ2-3	CASSLGVSGPSTDTQYF	TGTGCCAGCAGCTTAGGTGTTAGCGGGCCTAGCACAGATACGCAGTATTTT
.	TRBV28	.	TRBJ2-3	CASSLSGGGTDTQYF	TGTGCCAGCAGTTTAAGTGGAGGGGGCACAGATACGCAGTATTTT
.	TRBV6-4	.	TRBJ2-2	CASSESGGNTGELFF	TGTGCCAGCAGTGAGTCAGGAGGTAACACCGGGGAGCTGTTTTTT
.	TRBV28	.	TRBJ1-5	CASSLLVQSNQPQHF	TGTGCCAGCAGTTTATTAGTTCAAAGCAATCAGCCCCAGCATTTT
few	TRBV27	.	TRBJ2-7	CASSLRGASSYEQYF	TGTGCCAGCAGTTTACGTGGGGCTAGCTCCTACGAGCAGTACTTC
.	TRBV15	TRBD1	TRBJ1-4	CATSRKGGATNEKLFF	TGTGCCACCAGCAGGAAAGGGGGCGCAACTAATGAAAAACTGTTTTTT
.	TRBV11-2	TRBD2	TRBJ2-1	CASSLRLGLTNEQFF	TGTGCCAGCAGCCTCCGCCTGGGACTAACAAATGAGCAGTTCTTC
.	TRBV27	.	TRBJ2-7	CASGRDTGYLSYEQYF	TGTGCCAGCGGGAGGGATACAGGGTACCTTTCCTACGAGCAGTACTTC
.	TRBV19	.	TRBJ2-7	CASSMGGNDEQYF	TGTGCCAGTAGTATGGGGGGTAATGACGAGCAGTACTTC
.	TRBV5-4	TRBD1	TRBJ2-2	CASSSGTGYTGELFF	TGTGCCAGCAGCTCGGGGACAGGGTACACCGGGGAGCTGTTTTTT
once	TRBV2	.	TRBJ2-3	CASRPSTGRADTQYF	TGTGCCAGCAGACCTTCGACAGGCAGGGCAGATACGCAGTATTTT
few	TRBV6-1	TRBD2	TRBJ2-2	CASSDLREVTGELFF	TGTGCCAGCAGTGACCTACGGGAGGTCACCGGGGAGCTGTTTTTT
.	TRBV7-9	.	TRBJ1-1	CASIVDTRNTEAFF	TGTGCCAGCATCGTGGACACCCGAAACACTGAAGCTTTCTTT
.	TRBV7-6	.	TRBJ1-3	CASSPIQGNTIYF	TGTGCCAGCAGCCCCATCCAGGGAAACACCATATATTTT
.	TRBV7-2	.	TRBJ2-3	CASSERVLDSQLGTDTQYF	TGTGCCAGCAGCGAGAGGGTCCTGGACAGTCAACTTGGCACAGATACGCAGTATTTT
.	TRBV2	.	TRBJ1-5	CASAREGQPQHF	TGTGCCAGCGCCCGGGAGGGTCAGCCCCAGCATTTT
.	TRBV6-5	.	TRBJ2-1	CASSYSWGRPYNEQFF	TGTGCCAGCAGTTACAGCTGGGGGCGCCCCTACAATGAGCAGTTCTTC
once	TRBV6-1	TRBD2	TRBJ2-7	CASRSGGSYEQYF	TGTGCCAGCAGGAGCGGGGGCTCCTACGAGCAGTACTTC
.	TRBV11-2	TRBD2	TRBJ2-2	CASSVGRLDTGELFF	TGTGCCAGCTCGGTCGGGAGGCTGGACACCGGGGAGCTGTTTTTT
.	TRBV9	.	TRBJ2-7	CASSVGSQGGYEQYF	TGTGCCAGCAGCGTAGGTTCCCAGGGCGGTTACGAGCAGTACTTC
.	TRBV5-1	.	TRBJ2-3	CASSSRGGRNTDTQYF	TGCGCCAGCAGCTCCCGCGGGGGCCGGAACACAGATACGCAGTATTTT
.	TRBV5-1	.	TRBJ2-3	CASSSGTPPGDTQYF	TGCGCCAGCAGCTCGGGGACTCCCCCCGGAGATACGCAGTATTTT
.	TRBV27	TRBD1	TRBJ1-1	CASSLSALGVRGLGAFF	TGTGCCAGCAGTTTATCGGCCTTAGGTGTCAGGGGGCTTGGAGCTTTCTTT
.	TRBV28	TRBD1	TRBJ2-2	CATRRYKTGTGEEENTGELFF	TGTGCCACCAGACGTTACAAGACCGGGACAGGGGAGGAGGAGAACACCGGGGAGCTGTTTTTT
.	TRBV27	TRBD2	TRBJ2-5	CASRPVAGGPLYQETQYF	TGTGCCAGCCGCCCAGTAGCGGGGGGTCCCTTGTACCAAGAGACCCAGTACTTC
.	TRBV5-4	.	TRBJ1-4	CASSLDAGGINEKLFF	TGTGCCAGCAGCTTGGATGCGGGCGGCATTAATGAAAAACTGTTTTTT
.	TRBV14	TRBD2	TRBJ2-1	CASSHTSGGAGEQFF	TGTGCCAGCAGCCATACTAGCGGGGGGGCAGGTGAGCAGTTCTTC
.	TRBV10-3	.	TRBJ2-5	CAISEVDSQETQYF	TGTGCCATCAGTGAGGTGGACAGCCAAGAGACCCAGTACTTC
.	TRBV5-4	TRBD2	TRBJ2-1	CASSLGGLAGASYNEQFF	TGTGCCAGCAGCTTAGGGGGACTAGCGGGGGCATCCTACAATGAGCAGTTCTTC
.	TRBV27	.	TRBJ2-2	CASSPPGRDPGELFF	TGTGCCAGCAGTCCTCCTGGCAGGGATCCCGGGGAGCTGTTTTTT
.	TRBV5-1	TRBD1	TRBJ2-5	CASRGTGGAGETQYF	TGCGCCAGCAGAGGGACAGGGGGAGCAGGAGAGACCCAGTACTTC
once	TRBV28	.	TRBJ1-1	CASSSGGGILNTEAFF	TGTGCCAGCAGTTCCGGGGGGGGGATCTTGAACACTGAAGCTTTCTTT
.	TRBV9	TRBD1	TRBJ2-2	CASSVGSSGTGNTGELFF	TGTGCCAGCAGCGTAGGTTCATCCGGGACAGGTAACACCGGGGAGCTGTTTTTT
once	TRBV2	.	TRBJ1-2	CASSLTGASGYGYTF	TGTGCCAGCAGTCTAACAGGCGCCTCGGGCTATGGCTACACCTTC
.	TRBV7-2	.	TRBJ2-3	CASTRGGGVDTQYF	TGTGCCAGCACCCGGGGCGGAGGGGTAGATACGCAGTATTTT
.	TRBV6-5	.	TRBJ2-7	CASSLRYEQYF	TGTGCCAGCAGTTTGAGATACGAGCAGTACTTC
few	TRBV4-2	.	TRBJ1-5	CASSQDSLNQPQHF	TGTGCCAGCAGCCAAGACAGTTTAAATCAGCCCCAGCATTTT
.	TRBV7-9	.	TRBJ2-3	CASSLAADTDTQYF	TGTGCCAGCAGCTTAGCAGCGGACACAGATACGCAGTATTTT
.	TRBV30	TRBD1	TRBJ2-5	CAWGTGGQETQYF	TGTGCCTGGGGGACAGGGGGCCAAGAGACCCAGTACTTC
.	TRBV6-1	.	TRBJ2-2	CATERGTGELFF	TGTGCCACCGAACGCGGCACCGGGGAGCTGTTTTTT
.	TRBV4-1	.	TRBJ1-5	CASSQVWQGGNLQPQHF	TGCGCCAGCAGCCAAGTCTGGCAGGGAGGAAACCTTCAGCCCCAGCATTTT
.	TRBV28	TRBD1	TRBJ2-7	CASRLGGGEVQYF	TGTGCCAGCAGGTTAGGGGGCGGAGAGGTGCAGTACTTC
.	TRBV28	.	TRBJ1-1	CASSPFGTEAFF	TGTGCCAGCAGCCCATTCGGCACTGAAGCTTTCTTT
.	TRBV7-9	TRBD2	TRBJ2-1	CASSSSKRGESSYNEQFF	TGTGCCAGCAGCTCATCGAAGCGGGGGGAGAGCTCCTACAATGAGCAGTTCTTC